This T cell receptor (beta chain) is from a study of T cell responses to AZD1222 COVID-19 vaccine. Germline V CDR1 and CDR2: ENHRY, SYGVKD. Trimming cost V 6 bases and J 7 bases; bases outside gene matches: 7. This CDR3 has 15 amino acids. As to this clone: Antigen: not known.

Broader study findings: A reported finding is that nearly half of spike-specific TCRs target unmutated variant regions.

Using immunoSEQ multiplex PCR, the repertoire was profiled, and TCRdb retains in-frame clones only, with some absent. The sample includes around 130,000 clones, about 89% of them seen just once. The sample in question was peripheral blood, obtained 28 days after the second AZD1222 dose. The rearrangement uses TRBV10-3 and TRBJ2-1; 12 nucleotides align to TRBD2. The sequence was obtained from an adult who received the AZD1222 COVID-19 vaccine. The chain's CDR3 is CAISVTSGGANEQFF. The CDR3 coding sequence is TGTGCCATCAGCGTGACTAGCGGGGGTGCGAATGAGCAGTTCTTC.